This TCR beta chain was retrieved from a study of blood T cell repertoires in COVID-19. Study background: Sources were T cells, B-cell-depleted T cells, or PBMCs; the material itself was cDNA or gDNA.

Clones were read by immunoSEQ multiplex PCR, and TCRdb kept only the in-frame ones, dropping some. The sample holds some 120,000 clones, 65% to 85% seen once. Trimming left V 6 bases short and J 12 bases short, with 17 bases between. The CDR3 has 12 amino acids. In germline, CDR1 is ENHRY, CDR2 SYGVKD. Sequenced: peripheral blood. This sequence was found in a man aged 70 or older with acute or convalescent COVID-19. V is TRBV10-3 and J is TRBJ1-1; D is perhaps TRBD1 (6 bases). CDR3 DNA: TGTGCCATCAGGGACCCCGGGACAACGTCTTTCTTT. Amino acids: CAIRDPGTTSFF.